This T cell receptor beta chain derives from a study of blood T cell repertoires in COVID-19 (dated by TCRdb to 2020 to 2021). With respect to the entire study: Samples from collaborators originated in the United States, Italy and Spain and spanned both the acute and convalescent phases of COVID-19. Sample metadata almost always included a de-identified subject ID, COVID-19 status, age in years and sex. The material from the prospective study consisted of cDNA or gDNA derived from T cells, B-cell-depleted T cells, or PBMCs. A freely available public database, intended as a resource for researchers studying the immune response to SARS-CoV-2, is where the repertoires were released. Subjects who had been exposed to COVID-19, were actively infected with it, or had recovered from it provided the deeply sampled blood TCRbeta repertoires that made up the dataset. Where available, HLA class I and class II types were obtained from metadata supplied by the sample provider rather than from assay-based typing. Samples came from the ongoing ImmuneRACE study (first 160 participants) plus 1,254 subjects from 6 global collaborators.

Counted from cysteine to phenylalanine, this CDR3 has 14 amino acids. Kept here is only the CDR3 DNA, which spans 42 bases and is read in frame from base 1. Taken from the germline V gene, the CDR1 and CDR2 loops are SGHRS and YFSETQ. V drops 3 bases and J drops 3 bases, leaving 13 bases in between. Paper-wide results and their limitations: How much clinical and demographic metadata was included differed by source and by participant, and the metadata was provided uncurated.

The immunoSEQ Assay, a bias-controlled multiplex PCR, was used to amplify TCRbeta CDR3 regions from genomic DNA. Turning to the authors' computational methods: The number of nucleated cells in each sample was estimated by amplification of reference gene primers within the assay. To quantify the absolute abundance of each unique TCRbeta CDR3 rearrangement, sequence reads were collapsed and filtered. For each sample, productive Simpson clonality was calculated as the square root of Simpson's diversity index across productive rearrangements. Imported from immuneACCESS, the table was reduced by TCRdb to in-frame sequences with V and J called. These copies leave out some clones; in studies compared against another copy, an unresolved V gene accounts for under half, and the cause of the remainder is not known. D and trimming were read from the DNA, whereas the V and J calls and clone size are those reported in that table. Within this sample are some 200,000 clones, with approximately 90% of them counted one time only. 4.4% of the sample lies in the top ten.

Each collaborating institution followed its own protocols to collect whole blood in K2EDTA tubes. For TCRbeta analysis, collaborator samples were shipped as frozen whole blood, as isolated PBMCs, or as DNA extracted from either sample type. This clone has more than one count but fewer than ten. Its recognized antigen is unknown. There are no base qualities to consult, and no much larger clone falls within one base. Recombination joined TRBV5-1 with TRBJ2-7, with a weak D call of TRBD1 (5 bases match). This clonotype was obtained from a man between 50 and 59 years old with acute or convalescent COVID-19. The material sequenced was peripheral blood. The DNA reads TGCGCCAGCAGCTCGTCCCAGGGCAGCTACGAGCAGTACTTC. This encodes CASSSSQGSYEQYF.